Below are 13 T cell receptor beta chains sequenced from a single sample in a study of T cell responses to AZD1222 COVID-19 vaccine. The table came from immunoSEQ multiplex PCR; TCRdb's copy has only in-frame clones and leaves some out. The sample includes 59,000 or so clones, around 80% of them seen just once. The specimen was peripheral blood, collected on day 0 of AZD1222 vaccination. The source is an adult in good health.

V is TRBV19 and J is TRBJ1-1; D is unclear. Germline-derived CDR1 and CDR2 are LNHDA and SQIVND (reference sequence). The V end was cut by 4 bases, the J end by 7 bases, with 22 bases between. The length of the CDR3 is 16 residues. CDR3: CASSKDLFTYEFEAFF. Here the CDR3 DNA reads TGTGCCAGTAGTAAGGACCTCTTCACGTACGAGTTTGAAGCTTTCTTT.

As DNA, the CDR3 is TGTGCCAGCAGCTCCGGAGGGGGCCGGCAGTTCTTC. Translated, it gives CASSSGGGRQFF. The rearrangement uses TRBV11-2 and TRBJ2-1, with a weak D call TRBD1 (7 bases). The CDR3 spans 12 residues. V was trimmed by 4 bases and J by 12 bases, leaving 13 bases between them. The germline gives CDR1 SGHAT, CDR2 FQNNGV.

This rearrangement joins TRBV12-3 or TRBV12-4 to TRBJ2-7; D ambiguous. Trimming shortened V by 7 bases and J by 1 base, and 11 bases separated the two germline ends. This CDR3 region has 13 residues. The CDR3 protein is CASKVDGSYEQYF. The CDR3 DNA reads as TGTGCCAGCAAGGTCGACGGATCCTACGAGCAGTACTTC.

The chain combines TRBV5-4 with TRBJ1-2; the match to TRBD1 covers 7 bases. Germline trimming cut 3 bases from V and 4 bases from J; bases unmatched to any gene: 6. This CDR3 is 14 amino acids long. The germline V gene has CDR1 SGHNT and CDR2 YYREEE (reference sequence). In DNA form, the CDR3 reads TGTGCCAGCAGCTCTTTGCAGGGGGTCTATGGCTACACCTTC. Encoded protein: CASSSLQGVYGYTF.

V and J are TRBV5-1 and TRBJ1-2; a possible D gene is TRBD1 (6 bases). CDR3 length equals 15 residues. V lost 1 base and J 2 bases, leaving 12 bases between the germline ends. Germline V CDR1 and CDR2: SGHRS, YFSETQ. The CDR3 DNA reads as TGCGCCAGCAGCTTGCGTTACAGGGAGAACTATGGCTACACCTTC. Translated: CASSLRYRENYGYTF.

The genes are TRBV28 and TRBJ2-3; 8 bases fit TRBD1. This CDR3 region has 14 residues. Germline CDR1 reads MDHEN; CDR2 reads SYDVKM. V lost 4 bases, J lost 2 bases, and 2 bases stayed unmatched. CDR3 DNA: TGTGCCAGCAGTTCAGGGGGCCCCACAGATACGCAGTATTTT. This encodes CASSSGGPTDTQYF.

This chain joins TRBV19 and TRBJ2-1; D is unresolved. CDR1 and CDR2 (germline): LNHDA, SQIVND (reference sequence). V lost 3 bases and J lost 0, with 9 bases in between. CDR3 length: 15 residues. This CDR3 is CASSIILPSYNEQFF. For the CDR3, the DNA is TGTGCCAGTAGTATTATACTACCCTCCTACAATGAGCAGTTCTTC.

This clone was counted only a few times. V is TRBV6-5 and J is TRBJ1-5; D is unclear. The germline V gene has CDR1 MNHEY and CDR2 SVGAGI. V gave up 2 bases and J gave up 6 bases, with 8 bases separating them. This CDR3 comprises 13 residues. The CDR3 DNA sequence: TGTGCCAGCAGTTACAGGGAAGGTCAGCCCCAGCATTTT. It specifies CASSYREGQPQHF.

CDR3 in DNA: TGTGCCAGCAGCGTAGGGCTGGAGGGATGGACCCAGTACTTC. Translation: CASSVGLEGWTQYF. The chain uses TRBV9 and TRBJ2-5; D is perhaps TRBD2 (6 bases). The germline gives CDR1 SGDLS, CDR2 YYNGEE. Trimming shortened V by 0 bases and J by 7 bases, and 13 bases separated the two germline ends. The CDR3 is made up of 14 amino acids.

This chain joins TRBV24-1 and TRBJ1-1, with TRBD1 as a possible D gene (6 bases). CDR1 KGHDR and CDR2 SFDVKD come from the germline V gene. The V end lost 2 bases, the J end lost 10 bases, and 10 bases lay between the germline ends. The CDR3 has 12 residues. DNA for the CDR3: TGTGCCACCAGTGATTGGGGGGGCAGAGCTTTCTTT. Amino acid sequence: CATSDWGGRAFF.

The V call is TRBV27, the J call TRBJ1-1, with TRBD1 identical over 9 bases. CDR1 and CDR2 from the germline V gene are MNHEY and SMNVEV (reference sequence). The CDR3 extends over 17 amino acids. V shed 3 bases, J shed 3 bases, and the junction held 11 bases outside the gene matches. The CDR3, as DNA: TGTGCCAGCAGTTTCTCTAGCAGGCGGGACAGGGACACTGAAGCTTTCTTT. This codes for CASSFSSRRDRDTEAFF.

The V call is TRBV7-6, the J call TRBJ2-7; 15 nucleotides match TRBD2. This CDR3 is 17 amino acids long. V dropped 3 bases and J dropped 3; count of bases not matched to a gene: 6. Germline CDR1 and CDR2: SGHVS and FNYEAQ. CDR3 DNA sequence: TGTGCCAGCAGCTTGGGACTAGCGGGGGGCTCCGACTACGAGCAGTACTTC. Its translation is CASSLGLAGGSDYEQYF. Complete variable domain (other parts from reference TRBV7-6 and TRBJ2-7): GAGVSQSPRYKVTKRGQDVALRCDPISGHVSLYWYRQALGQGPEFLTYFNYEAQQDKSGLPNDRFSAERPEGSISTLTIQRTEQRDSAMYRCASSLGLAGGSDYEQYFGPGTRLTVT.

V and J are TRBV4-3 and TRBJ2-3; D uncertain. The germline V gene encodes CDR1 LGHNA and CDR2 YSLEER. Trimming removed 2 bases from V and 9 bases from J, with 12 bases in between. The CDR3 loop spans 13 amino acids. CDR3 DNA: TGCGCCAGCAGCCAATGGGGTGATAGGACGCAGTATTTT. It yields the protein CASSQWGDRTQYF.